This TCR beta chain was identified in a study of cytomegalovirus exposure and HLA in healthy donors. Regarding the study as a whole: Researchers had no immune exposure information except CMV serostatus available.

A multiplex PCR was run with 60 Vbeta primers and 13 Jbeta primers. Per the original methods: Unique TCR beta chains totaled some 78 million in a later count, with 8.5 million to 12 million of them shared. Libraries were prepared by immunoSEQ multiplex PCR; TCRdb keeps only in-frame clonotypes and omits some of them. V and J calls and clone size are copied from that table; D and trimming were computed from the DNA. This sample has roughly 54,000 clones, with roughly four fifths found just once. This CDR3 is 13 amino acids long. A note on this clone: The antigen is unknown.

V and J are TRBV21-1 and TRBJ1-5; the table names TRBD1, a call not compared with the DNA. TRBV21-1 counts as a pseudogene. Sequencing was performed on PBMCs. This receptor was taken from a man aged 50-59 years in good health and CMV-seronegative. The CDR3 sequence is CASSKTGGQPQHF. DNA of the CDR3: TGTGCCAGCAGCAAGACAGGGGGTCAGCCCCAGCATTTT.